Presented here are 14 T cell receptor beta chains from one specimen sequenced in a study of T-cell memory formation after mild COVID-19. TCRdb processed the 5' RACE reads anew with MiXCR; each CDR3 protein has one entry. This table holds about 180,000 distinct CDR3 sequences, about a fifth found once. The sample taken for sequencing was PBMCs or a T cell subset sorted from them (not recorded which). The receptors shown here come from a man between 18 and 29 years old who had mild COVID-19 (a few samples of this study predate the infection). Cell type and time point are not known.

The chain has TRBV3-1 and TRBJ1-2; perhaps TRBD1 as D (5 bases). This CDR3 is built from 12 residues. Trimming cost V 6 bases and J 4 bases, with 9 bases left between them. The germline V gene encodes CDR1 LGHDT and CDR2 YNNKEL (reference sequence). In DNA, the CDR3 is TGTGCCAGCAGTATGACAGCCTATGGCTACACCTTC. Protein product: CASSMTAYGYTF.

Relative to its sample, this clonotype is medium-sized. The gene calls are TRBV5-1 and TRBJ2-3; 13 positions match TRBD2. J gave up 4 bases and V 3 bases, and 8 bases lay outside the gene matches. CDR3 size: 17 residues. Germline V CDR1 and CDR2: SGHRS, YFSETQ. CDR3 in amino acids: CASSSLGTSGGADTQYF. The CDR3 DNA is TGCGCCAGCAGCTCTTTAGGTACTAGCGGGGGGGCAGATACGCAGTATTTT.

This rearrangement joins TRBV5-6 to TRBJ2-7; D gene ambiguous. The CDR3 has 16 amino acids. The germline V gene encodes CDR1 SGHDT and CDR2 YYEEEE. The germline V and J ends were trimmed by 4 bases and 0 bases, with 17 bases remaining between them. CDR3 residues: CASSPTARRGSYEQYF. CDR3 nucleotide sequence: TGTGCCAGCAGCCCGACGGCCAGGAGAGGCTCCTACGAGCAGTACTTC.

This clonotype has a handful of counts. The J gene is TRBJ2-7, the V gene TRBV30; the D is unclear. The CDR3 sequence is 12 residues long. Trimming cost V 0 bases and J 3 bases, with 6 bases left between them. Germline CDR1 is GTSNPN and CDR2 is SVGIG (reference sequence). The CDR3, as DNA: TGTGCCTGGAGTGTTGTCGGCTACGAGCAGTACTTC. Residues: CAWSVVGYEQYF.

V and J are TRBV4-3 and TRBJ2-3; tentatively, D is TRBD2 (5 bases). This CDR3 has 14 residues. V lost 8 bases, J lost 11 bases, and 23 bases lay in between. Germline CDR1 is LGHNA and CDR2 is YSLEER. CDR3 nucleotide sequence: TGCGCCAGCGCGACCGGATTTAGCGTCCTTCAGCAGTATTTT. Amino acids: CASATGFSVLQQYF.

This clonotype was observed a handful of times. This chain connects TRBV29-1 to TRBJ1-2; the D gene is possibly TRBD1 (6 bases). Germline values: CDR1 SQVTM, CDR2 ANQGSEA. Trimming took off 5 bases at V and 3 bases at J, with 7 bases between the two ends. This CDR3 spans 11 amino acids. As DNA, the CDR3 is TGCAGCGTTCAGGGGTACTATGGCTACACCTTC. Encoded protein: CSVQGYYGYTF.

This clonotype has just a few counts. The chain combines TRBV20-1 with TRBJ1-2; a weak D match, TRBD1 (5 bases). V lost 4 bases and J 7 bases, leaving 7 bases between the germline ends. The CDR3 spans 10 residues. The V gene's germline CDR1 is DFQATT and CDR2 SNEGSKA (reference sequence). CDR3 sequence: CSAKGTGYTF. DNA for the CDR3: TGCAGTGCTAAAGGGACTGGCTACACCTTC.

The table lists this clonotype with a few counts. This chain uses TRBV7-2 with TRBJ2-3, with D possibly being TRBD1 (5 bases). This CDR3 contains 16 residues. V was cut by 2 bases and J by 6 bases, with 18 bases left in between. Germline lookup yields CDR1 SGHTA and CDR2 FQGNSA. The CDR3 DNA follows: TGTGCCAGCAGCTTACGGGCTGCAGGGTTCGCGGATACGCAGTATTTT. It codes for CASSLRAAGFADTQYF.

This chain links TRBV30 with TRBJ2-7; a weak D match, TRBD2 (5 bases). CDR1 is GTSNPN and CDR2 is SVGIG in the germline V gene (reference sequence). Trimming removed 4 bases from V and 6 bases from J, with 16 bases in between. The CDR3 contains 13 residues. As DNA, the CDR3 is TGTGCCTGGATATCAGAACGAAGCGGCGAGCAGTACTTC. This sequence encodes CAWISERSGEQYF.

This clonotype was recorded a few times. The CDR3 loop reads CASSVGTSNGELFF. The CDR3 DNA sequence: TGCGCCAGCAGCGTCGGGACTAGTAACGGGGAGCTGTTTTTT. The chain employs TRBV5-1 and TRBJ2-2, with TRBD2 matching 8 bases. This CDR3 spans 14 amino acids. J was trimmed by 7 bases and V by 4 bases; bases with no gene match: 6. Germline loops: CDR1 SGHRS, CDR2 YFSETQ.

This clonotype has a handful of counts. The chain employs TRBV7-6 and TRBJ1-5, with TRBD1 matching 7 bases. Germline V gives CDR1 SGHVS, CDR2 FNYEAQ. V lost 5 bases to trimming and J lost 4 bases; unmatched junction nucleotides: 5. CDR3 length: 14 amino acids. CDR3 sequence reads: CASSRQGSNQPQHF. The CDR3, as DNA: TGTGCCAGCAGCCGACAGGGATCAAATCAGCCCCAGCATTTT.

This sequence joins TRBV7-2 and TRBJ2-1, with TRBD2 identical over 7 bases. The CDR3 covers 15 residues. Germline CDR1 and CDR2: SGHTA and FQGNSA. V trimming: 5 bases; J trimming: 8 bases; junction bases outside the gene matches: 12. The CDR3 nucleotides read TGTGCCAGCAGCAAGTGGGGAGGGCAAAGCGATGAGCAGTTCTTC. It yields the protein CASSKWGGQSDEQFF. Full variable domain (outside the CDR3, taken from reference TRBV7-2 and TRBJ2-1): GAGVSQSPSNKVTEKGKDVELRCDPISGHTALYWYRQSLGQGLEFLIYFQGNSAPDKSGLPSDRFSAERTGGSVSTLTIQRTQQEDSAVYLCASSKWGGQSDEQFFGPGTRLTVL.

The V call is TRBV7-2, the J call TRBJ2-6; D gene uncertain. This CDR3 has 17 amino acids. In germline, CDR1 is SGHTA, CDR2 FQGNSA. The V and J ends lost 3 bases and 0 bases respectively, with 12 bases between them. The CDR3 sequence is CASSFRRSSSGANVLTF. The CDR3 DNA reads as TGTGCCAGCAGCTTCAGGCGGTCAAGCTCTGGGGCCAACGTCCTGACTTTC. The full variable domain, rest sourced from reference TRBV7-2 and TRBJ2-6, is GAGVSQSPSNKVTEKGKDVELRCDPISGHTALYWYRQSLGQGLEFLIYFQGNSAPDKSGLPSDRFSAERTGGSVSTLTIQRTQQEDSAVYLCASSFRRSSSGANVLTFGAGSRLTVL.

V usage is TRBV7-2 and J usage is TRBJ1-5; 7 bases are shared with TRBD1. The CDR3 runs to 15 residues. The V segment lost 3 bases and the J segment 5 bases; nucleotides outside the gene matches: 7. Germline loops: CDR1 SGHTA, CDR2 FQGNSA. CDR3 coding DNA: TGTGCCAGCAGCTTTGCAACAGGGACAGATCAGCCCCAGCATTTT. Its translation: CASSFATGTDQPQHF.